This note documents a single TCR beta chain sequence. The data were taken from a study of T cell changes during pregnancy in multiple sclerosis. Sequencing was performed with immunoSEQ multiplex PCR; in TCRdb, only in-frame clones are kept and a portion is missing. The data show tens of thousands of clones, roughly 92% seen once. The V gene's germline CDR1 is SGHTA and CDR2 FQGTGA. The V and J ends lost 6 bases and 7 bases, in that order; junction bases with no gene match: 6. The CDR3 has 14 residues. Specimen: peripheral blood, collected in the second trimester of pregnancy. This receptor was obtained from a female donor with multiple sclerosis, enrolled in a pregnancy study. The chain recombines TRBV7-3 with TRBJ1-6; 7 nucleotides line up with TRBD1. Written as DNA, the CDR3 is TGTGCCAGCAGTCACGGGACAGTCAATTCACCCCTCCACTTT. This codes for CASSHGTVNSPLHF.